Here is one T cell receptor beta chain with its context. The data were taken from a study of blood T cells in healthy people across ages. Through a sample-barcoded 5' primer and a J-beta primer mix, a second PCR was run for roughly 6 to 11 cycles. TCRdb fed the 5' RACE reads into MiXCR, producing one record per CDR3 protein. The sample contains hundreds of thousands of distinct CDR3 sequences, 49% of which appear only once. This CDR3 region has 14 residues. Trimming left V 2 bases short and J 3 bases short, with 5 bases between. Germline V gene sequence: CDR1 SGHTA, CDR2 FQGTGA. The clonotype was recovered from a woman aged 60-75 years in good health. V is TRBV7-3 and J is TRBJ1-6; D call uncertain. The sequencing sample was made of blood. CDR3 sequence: CASSLGNYNSPLHF. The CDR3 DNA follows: TGTGCCAGCAGCTTAGGGAACTATAATTCACCCCTCCACTTT.